This T cell receptor beta chain was recovered during a study of a mutant IDH1 vaccine in newly diagnosed glioma. Study information: Treated patients comprised around 62% males and 37.5% females, mean age 40.4 years. Before enrollment, the patients had been treated with radiotherapy alone, temozolomide alone, or both together. Most of them had received both.

Time point: week 35, safety follow-up. Doses consisted of 300 ug of mutant IDH1 20-mer peptide each, paired with topical imiquimod. To note about this clone: The target antigen is unknown.

The germline V and J ends were trimmed by 0 bases and 6 bases, with 15 bases remaining between them. The CDR3 extends over 15 amino acids. CDR1 is LNHNV, CDR2 YYDKDF, per germline (reference sequence). Study-wide points: Pseudoprogression seemed unlinked to shifts in top peripheral T cell clonotypes.

Produced via immunoSEQ multiplex PCR; TCRdb's table is partial and in-frame only. Altogether 65,000 to 85,000 clones are present, around 90% being singletons, with the ten largest covering roughly 2%. The receptor's source is a man younger than 45 with glioma. The V call is TRBV15, the J call TRBJ2-7; D may be TRBD1 or TRBD2 (5 bases each). The sample here was PBMCs, taken from a glioma patient whose treatment included an IDH1 peptide vaccine. Written as DNA, the CDR3 is TGTGCCACCAGCAGAGATCGGGGCAGGGTGGGCGAGCAGTACTTC. Protein sequence: CATSRDRGRVGEQYF.